The sequence of this T cell receptor beta chain was determined in a study of T cell repertoires in cytomegalovirus infection. Study-wide background: CMV infection plus the matching HLA type was flagged by public TCR beta signatures.

TCRdb itself ran the reads through MiXCR, one entry per CDR3 protein. The sample records hundreds of thousands of distinct CDR3 sequences, about 44% being singletons. This clonotype was observed a handful of times. Its antigen is currently unknown. Germline loops: CDR1 SEHNR, CDR2 FQNEAQ (reference sequence). The V end lost 3 bases, the J end lost 10 bases, and 7 bases lay between the germline ends. The CDR3 loop spans 11 amino acids. The V call is TRBV7-9, the J call TRBJ2-1, with D unresolved. This specimen was cultured PBMCs, taken from culture after CMV antigen stimulation. The receptor's source is a human donor in good health (CMV status not recorded). Some clones in this sample may be carry-over from other donors' samples. Written as DNA, the CDR3 is TGTGCCAGCAGCTTTGGCTACGAGCAGTTCTTC. Protein: CASSFGYEQFF.